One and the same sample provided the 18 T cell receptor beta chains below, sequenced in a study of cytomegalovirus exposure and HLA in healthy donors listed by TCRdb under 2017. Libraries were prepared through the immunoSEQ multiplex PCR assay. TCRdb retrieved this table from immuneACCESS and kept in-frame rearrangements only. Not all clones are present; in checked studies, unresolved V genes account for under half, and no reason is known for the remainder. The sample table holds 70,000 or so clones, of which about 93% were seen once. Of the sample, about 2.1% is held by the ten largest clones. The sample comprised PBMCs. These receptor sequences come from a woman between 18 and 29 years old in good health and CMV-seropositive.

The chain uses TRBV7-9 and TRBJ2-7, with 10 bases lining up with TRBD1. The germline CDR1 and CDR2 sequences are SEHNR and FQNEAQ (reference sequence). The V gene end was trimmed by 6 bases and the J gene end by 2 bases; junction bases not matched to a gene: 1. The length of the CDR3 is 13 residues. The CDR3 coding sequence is TGTGCCAGCAGGGGGACAGGGGCCTACGAGCAGTACTTC. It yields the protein CASRGTGAYEQYF.

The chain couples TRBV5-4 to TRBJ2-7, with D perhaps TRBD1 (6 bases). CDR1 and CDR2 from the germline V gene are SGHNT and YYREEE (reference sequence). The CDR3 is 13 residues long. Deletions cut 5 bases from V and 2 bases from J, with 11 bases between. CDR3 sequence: CASSYRVAYEQYF. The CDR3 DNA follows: TGTGCCAGCAGTTACAGGGTGGCCTACGAGCAGTACTTC.

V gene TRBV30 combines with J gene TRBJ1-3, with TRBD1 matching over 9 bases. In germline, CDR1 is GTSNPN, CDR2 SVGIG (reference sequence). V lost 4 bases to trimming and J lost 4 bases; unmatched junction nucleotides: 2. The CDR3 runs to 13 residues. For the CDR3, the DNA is TGTGCCTGGAACAGGGGGCAGGGAAACACCATATATTTT. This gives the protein CAWNRGQGNTIYF.

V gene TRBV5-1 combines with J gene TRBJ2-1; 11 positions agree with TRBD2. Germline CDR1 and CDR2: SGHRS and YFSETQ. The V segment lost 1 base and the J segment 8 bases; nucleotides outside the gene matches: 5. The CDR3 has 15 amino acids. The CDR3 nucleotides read TGCGCCAGCAGCTTGACTAGCGGGAGTACTGATGAGCAGTTCTTC. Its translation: CASSLTSGSTDEQFF.

The CDR3 loop is CASSKGCRGTEAFF. The CDR3, as DNA: TGTGCCAGCAGCAAAGGATGTAGGGGCACTGAAGCTTTCTTT. This chain joins TRBV21-1 and TRBJ1-1; the table's D gene call, TRBD1, was not cross checked with the DNA. TRBV21-1 is classified as a pseudogene. The CDR3 has 14 amino acids.

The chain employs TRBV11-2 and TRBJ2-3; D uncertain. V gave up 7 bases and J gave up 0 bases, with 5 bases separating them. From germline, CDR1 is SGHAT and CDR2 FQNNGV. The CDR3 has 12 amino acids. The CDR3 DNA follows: TGTGCCAGCACTCCTAGCACAGATACGCAGTATTTT. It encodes CASTPSTDTQYF.

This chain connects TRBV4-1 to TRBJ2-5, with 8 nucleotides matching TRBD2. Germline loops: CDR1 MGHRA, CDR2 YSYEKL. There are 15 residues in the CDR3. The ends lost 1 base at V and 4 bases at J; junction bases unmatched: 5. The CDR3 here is CASSQGPSGGETQYF. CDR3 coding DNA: TGCGCCAGCAGCCAAGGCCCGAGCGGGGGAGAGACCCAGTACTTC.

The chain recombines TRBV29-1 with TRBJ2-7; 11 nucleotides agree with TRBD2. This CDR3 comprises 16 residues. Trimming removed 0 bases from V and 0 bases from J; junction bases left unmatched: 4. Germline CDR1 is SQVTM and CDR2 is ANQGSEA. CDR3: CSVEDQTSGGSYEQYF. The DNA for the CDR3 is TGCAGCGTTGAAGATCAAACTAGCGGGGGCTCCTACGAGCAGTACTTC.

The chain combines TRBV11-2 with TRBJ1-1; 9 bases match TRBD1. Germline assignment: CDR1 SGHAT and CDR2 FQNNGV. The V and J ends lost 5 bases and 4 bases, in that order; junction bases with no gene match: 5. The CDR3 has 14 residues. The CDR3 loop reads CASSLGQGRTEAFF. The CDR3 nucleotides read TGTGCCAGCAGCCTCGGACAGGGGCGCACTGAAGCTTTCTTT.

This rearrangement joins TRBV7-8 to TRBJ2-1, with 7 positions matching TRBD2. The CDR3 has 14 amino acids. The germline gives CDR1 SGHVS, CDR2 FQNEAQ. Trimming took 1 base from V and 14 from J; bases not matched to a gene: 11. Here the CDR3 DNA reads TGTGCCAGCAGCTTAGTTTTCTGGCGGGGGAATAAGTTCTTC. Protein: CASSLVFWRGNKFF.

This chain's CDR3 is CASSPRYDYNEQFF. The CDR3 bases are TGTGCCAGCAGCCCCCGGTACGACTACAATGAGCAGTTCTTC. The chain carries TRBV9 and TRBJ2-1; D unresolved. The CDR3 is 14 residues long. Germline values: CDR1 SGDLS, CDR2 YYNGEE. V was pared by 4 bases and J by 3 bases, with 11 bases between.

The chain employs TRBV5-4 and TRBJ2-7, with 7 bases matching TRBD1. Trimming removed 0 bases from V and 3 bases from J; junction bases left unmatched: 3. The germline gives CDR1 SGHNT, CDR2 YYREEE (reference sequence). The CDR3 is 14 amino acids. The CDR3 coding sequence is TGTGCCAGCAGCTTGGGACAGGGAAACTACGAGCAGTACTTC. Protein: CASSLGQGNYEQYF.

The DNA of the CDR3 is TGCGCCAGCAGCTTGGTTAGGTCGTCCGGGGCCCATCCCATAGCGGGCCGCTCCTACAATGAGCAGTTCTTC. It specifies CASSLVRSSGAHPIAGRSYNEQFF. The chain employs TRBV5-1 and TRBJ2-1; 7 nucleotides match TRBD2. This CDR3 region has 24 residues. Trimming cost V 0 bases and J 0 bases; bases outside gene matches: 27. Germline V gives CDR1 SGHRS, CDR2 YFSETQ.

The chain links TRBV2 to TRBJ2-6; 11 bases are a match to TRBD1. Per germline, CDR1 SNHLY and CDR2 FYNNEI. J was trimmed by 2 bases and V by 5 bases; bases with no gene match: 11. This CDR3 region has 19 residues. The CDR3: CASSSGGQGAHPGANVLTF. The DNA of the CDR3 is TGTGCCAGCAGTTCCGGCGGACAGGGGGCGCATCCTGGGGCCAACGTCCTGACTTTC.

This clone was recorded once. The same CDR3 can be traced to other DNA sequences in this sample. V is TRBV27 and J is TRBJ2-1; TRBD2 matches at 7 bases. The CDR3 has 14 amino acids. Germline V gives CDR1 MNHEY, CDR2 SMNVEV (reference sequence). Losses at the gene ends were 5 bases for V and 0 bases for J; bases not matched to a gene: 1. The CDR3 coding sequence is TGTGCCAGCAGTCCGGGGGGCTCCTACAATGAGCAGTTCTTC. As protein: CASSPGGSYNEQFF.

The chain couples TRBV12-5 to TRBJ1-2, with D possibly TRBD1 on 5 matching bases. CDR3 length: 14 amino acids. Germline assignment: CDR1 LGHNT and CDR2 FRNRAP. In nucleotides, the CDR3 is TGTGCCCAAAGGGGCCGGTCCGTCGGCTATGGCTACACCTTC. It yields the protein CAQRGRSVGYGYTF.

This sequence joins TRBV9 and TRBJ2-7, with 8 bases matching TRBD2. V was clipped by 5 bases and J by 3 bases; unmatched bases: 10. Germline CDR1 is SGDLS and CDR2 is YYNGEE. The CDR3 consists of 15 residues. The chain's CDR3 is CASSDPVGGVYEQYF. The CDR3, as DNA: TGTGCCAGCAGTGACCCTGTCGGGGGGGTCTACGAGCAGTACTTC.

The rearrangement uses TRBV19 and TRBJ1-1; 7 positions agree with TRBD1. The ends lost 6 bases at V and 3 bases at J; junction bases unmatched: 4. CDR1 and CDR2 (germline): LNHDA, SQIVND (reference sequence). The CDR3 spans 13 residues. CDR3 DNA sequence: TGTGCCAGTAGATCCAGGGGGGACACTGAAGCTTTCTTT. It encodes CASRSRGDTEAFF.